A selection of T cell receptor beta chains follows, all from one sample in a study of a mutant IDH1 vaccine in newly diagnosed glioma. What these receptors recognize is not known. The method was immunoSEQ multiplex PCR; TCRdb's version includes in-frame clones alone and lacks a portion of them. This sample has about 65,000 clones; about 85% occur once, and the top ten carry approximately 4%. Sample: PBMCs, taken from a glioma patient whose treatment included an IDH1 peptide vaccine. The receptors originated from a man aged 25-45 years with glioma. Each CDR3 is given with its conserved first and last residue. Each record gives: clone size, V gene, D gene, J gene, CDR3 protein, CDR3 DNA. A D gene is named only where the DNA matches it firmly. Clone size is stated in some rows and not others, as once, few, many or a class when expanded.

size: .
V: TRBV5-1
D: .
J: TRBJ1-3
CDR3: CASSPGGNTIYF
DNA: TGCGCCAGCAGCCCGGGTGGGAACACCATATATTTT

size: .
V: TRBV10-3
D: .
J: TRBJ2-3
CDR3: CAAGQSTDTQYF
DNA: TGTGCCGCGGGACAGAGCACAGATACGCAGTATTTT

size: .
V: TRBV5-8
D: TRBD1
J: TRBJ1-5
CDR3: CASSLGTGPYGNQPQHF
DNA: TGTGCCAGCAGCTTGGGGACAGGGCCTTACGGCAATCAGCCCCAGCATTTT

size: .
V: TRBV6-4
D: .
J: TRBJ2-6
CDR3: CASSDFPPQAGANVLTF
DNA: TGTGCCAGCAGTGACTTCCCGCCCCAGGCTGGGGCCAACGTCCTGACTTTC

size: few
V: TRBV5-8
D: TRBD1
J: TRBJ1-1
CDR3: CASGPRGRAEAFF
DNA: TGTGCCAGCGGTCCCAGGGGGCGGGCTGAAGCTTTCTTT

size: .
V: TRBV9
D: .
J: TRBJ2-6
CDR3: CASSIQGSGANVLTF
DNA: TGTGCCAGCAGCATACAGGGTTCCGGGGCCAACGTCCTGACTTTC

size: .
V: TRBV2
D: .
J: TRBJ1-2
CDR3: CASRGAVDYGYTF
DNA: TGTGCCAGCAGGGGGGCGGTGGACTATGGCTACACCTTC

size: .
V: TRBV19
D: TRBD1
J: TRBJ1-2
CDR3: CASSKGASYGYTF
DNA: TGTGCCAGTAGTAAGGGGGCAAGCTATGGCTACACCTTC

size: .
V: TRBV19
D: .
J: TRBJ2-6
CDR3: CASSIGVMSSGANVLTF
DNA: TGTGCCAGTAGTATAGGCGTAATGAGCTCTGGGGCCAACGTCCTGACTTTC

size: .
V: TRBV6-1
D: TRBD1
J: TRBJ1-2
CDR3: CASSRQGADYGYTF
DNA: TGTGCCAGCAGCCGACAGGGGGCAGACTATGGCTACACCTTC

size: .
V: TRBV6-5
D: .
J: TRBJ1-1
CDR3: CASRTFYYEAFF
DNA: TGTGCCAGCAGGACCTTTTACTATGAAGCTTTCTTT

size: .
V: TRBV18
D: .
J: TRBJ2-1
CDR3: CASSPPTSPGGDEQFF
DNA: TGTGCCAGCTCACCCCCGACAAGCCCCGGGGGCGATGAGCAGTTCTTC

size: .
V: TRBV7-8
D: TRBD2
J: TRBJ2-7
CDR3: CASSLSRAGGISAYEQYF
DNA: TGTGCCAGCAGCCTAAGTCGAGCGGGGGGTATTTCCGCCTACGAGCAGTACTTC

size: .
V: TRBV11-2
D: TRBD1
J: TRBJ1-3
CDR3: CASSSRTGAGNTIYF
DNA: TGTGCCAGCAGCTCCAGGACAGGGGCCGGAAACACCATATATTTT

size: once
V: TRBV5-1
D: TRBD2
J: TRBJ2-1
CDR3: CASSFSGLAGPTGNEQFF
DNA: TGCGCCAGCAGCTTCTCCGGACTAGCGGGGCCTACCGGCAATGAGCAGTTCTTC

size: .
V: TRBV13
D: .
J: TRBJ1-1
CDR3: CASRRSNDNWMNTEAFF
DNA: TGTGCCAGCAGACGTAGTAATGACAACTGGATGAACACTGAAGCTTTCTTT

size: once
V: TRBV5-4
D: TRBD1
J: TRBJ1-2
CDR3: CASSVGRQGDSFGYTF
DNA: TGTGCCAGCAGCGTTGGAAGACAGGGCGACTCTTTTGGCTACACCTTC

size: .
V: TRBV6-1
D: .
J: TRBJ2-6
CDR3: CASSVTGKSGANVLTF
DNA: TGTGCCAGCAGTGTTACAGGGAAATCTGGGGCCAACGTCCTGACTTTC

size: .
V: TRBV14
D: .
J: TRBJ2-3
CDR3: CASSQDWVVDTQYF
DNA: TGTGCCAGCAGCCAAGACTGGGTCGTAGATACGCAGTATTTT

size: once
V: TRBV19
D: TRBD1
J: TRBJ2-7
CDR3: CASSKTGQRSYEQYF
DNA: TGTGCCAGTAGTAAAACGGGACAGCGCTCCTACGAGCAGTACTTC

size: few
V: TRBV6-6
D: .
J: TRBJ1-4
CDR3: CASRVGSEKLFF
DNA: TGTGCCAGCAGGGTAGGATCTGAAAAACTGTTTTTT

size: .
V: TRBV6-1
D: .
J: TRBJ1-5
CDR3: CAGSGGTLAGLSNQPQHF
DNA: TGTGCCGGCAGTGGGGGGACACTAGCTGGCCTTAGCAATCAGCCCCAGCATTTT

size: .
V: TRBV13
D: .
J: TRBJ2-7
CDR3: CASSLGYEQYF
DNA: TGTGCCAGCAGCTTAGGCTACGAGCAGTACTTC

size: .
V: TRBV6-4
D: .
J: TRBJ1-1
CDR3: CASSETANTEAFF
DNA: TGTGCCAGCAGTGAGACAGCGAACACTGAAGCTTTCTTT

size: once
V: TRBV25-1
D: .
J: TRBJ2-7
CDR3: CASRDIGLEQYF
DNA: TGTGCCAGCAGAGACATAGGACTCGAGCAGTACTTC

size: .
V: TRBV9
D: .
J: TRBJ1-3
CDR3: CASSVEPGTGNTIYF
DNA: TGTGCCAGCAGCGTAGAGCCGGGAACAGGAAACACCATATATTTT

size: few
V: TRBV27
D: .
J: TRBJ1-2
CDR3: CASSMTGWENYGYTF
DNA: TGTGCCAGCAGTATGACAGGTTGGGAGAACTATGGCTACACCTTC

size: once
V: TRBV7-6
D: .
J: TRBJ2-3
CDR3: CASSLAQTRVGVLDTQYF
DNA: TGTGCCAGCAGCTTAGCCCAAACCAGGGTAGGTGTGCTGGATACGCAGTATTTT

size: .
V: TRBV4-1
D: TRBD1
J: TRBJ1-4
CDR3: CASSQTGANEKLFF
DNA: TGCGCCAGCAGCCAGACAGGGGCTAATGAAAAACTGTTTTTT

size: .
V: TRBV7-2
D: .
J: TRBJ2-7
CDR3: CASSSSPGYEQYF
DNA: TGTGCCAGCAGCTCCTCCCCGGGGTACGAGCAGTACTTC

size: .
V: TRBV7-2
D: .
J: TRBJ1-3
CDR3: CASSLASGNTIYF
DNA: TGTGCCAGCAGCTTAGCCTCTGGAAACACCATATATTTT

size: .
V: TRBV28
D: .
J: TRBJ1-1
CDR3: CASSTTSYTEAFF
DNA: TGTGCCAGCAGCACGACAAGCTACACTGAAGCTTTCTTT

size: .
V: TRBV6-6
D: .
J: TRBJ2-2
CDR3: CAGGRVGKELFF
DNA: TGTGCCGGTGGACGGGTGGGGAAGGAGCTGTTTTTT

size: .
V: TRBV18
D: TRBD2
J: TRBJ2-7
CDR3: CASSPTSGGAYEQYF
DNA: TGTGCCAGCTCACCAACTAGCGGGGGCGCATACGAGCAGTACTTC